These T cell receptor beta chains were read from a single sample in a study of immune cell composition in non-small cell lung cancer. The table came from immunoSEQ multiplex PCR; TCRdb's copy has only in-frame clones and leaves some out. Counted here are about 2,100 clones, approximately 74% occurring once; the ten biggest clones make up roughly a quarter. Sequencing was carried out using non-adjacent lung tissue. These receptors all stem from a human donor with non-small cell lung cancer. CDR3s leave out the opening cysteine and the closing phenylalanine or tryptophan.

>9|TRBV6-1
ASSDNREAF
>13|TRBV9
ASSVGGLALDTQY
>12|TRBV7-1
ASSLAQVPEKLF
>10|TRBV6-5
ASRRQGHEQY
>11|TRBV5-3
ASSQGSGEGYT
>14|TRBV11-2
ASSSLAGTSTDTQY
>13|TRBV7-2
ASSFGGAAYNEQF
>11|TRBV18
ASSPMSDTEAF
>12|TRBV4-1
ASSQEGGGSPYT
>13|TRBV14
ASSQDMTLNTEAF
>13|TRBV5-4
ASSLGRVWSTEAF
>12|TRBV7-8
ASSLRTGAIEAF
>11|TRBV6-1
ASTTRGQETQY
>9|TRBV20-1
SAHRVHEQY
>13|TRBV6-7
ASTRTGEGGNTIY
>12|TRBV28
ASSLDTVNTEAF
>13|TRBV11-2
ASSSTTGRNTEAF
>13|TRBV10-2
ASSPGTGALYGYT
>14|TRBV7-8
ASSLMDTPSGNTIY
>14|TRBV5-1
ASSWGQGPNTGELF
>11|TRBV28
ASSGGGVYEQY
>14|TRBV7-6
ASSPTDRGSNQPQH
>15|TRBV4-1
ASSQDTGVPRNTEAF
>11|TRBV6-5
ASSYGSAYGYT
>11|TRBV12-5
ASGQQTGYGYT
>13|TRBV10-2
ASSESRNSGNTIY
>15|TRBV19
ASSLLTGGYSNQPQH